The present entry profiles one TCR beta chain with its context. This entry belongs to a study of blood T cells in healthy people across ages. It was with a sample-barcoded 5' primer and a J-beta primer mix that a second PCR of roughly 6 to 11 cycles was run. The template-switch adaptor was a 5' adaptor with 12 random nucleotides. It tagged each cDNA molecule. MiXCR, applied by TCRdb to the 5' RACE reads, yields one record per CDR3 protein. The sample consists of roughly 800,000 distinct CDR3 sequences, about 25% of them appearing once. Trimming stripped 5 bases from V and 2 bases from J, with 14 bases between. The CDR3 has 14 residues. Germline CDR1 and CDR2: SQVTM and ANQGSEA. These data also formed part of another study, on T cells of mothers and their children. That report notes: Material was donated by three healthy Caucasian mothers and their six children. The second PCR used the M1S primer, and this primer added sample barcodes and 2-4 random nucleotides.

This chain links TRBV29-1 with TRBJ2-3; possible D gene TRBD2, 5 bases. The material sequenced was blood. This clonotype was sampled from a boy younger than 18 in good health. The CDR3 sequence: CSVSLRGITDTQYF. CDR3 sequence (DNA): TGCAGCGTTTCTTTACGGGGAATCACAGATACGCAGTATTTT.